Sequencing of this T cell receptor beta chain was carried out in a study of cytomegalovirus exposure and HLA in healthy donors (dated by TCRdb to the late 2010s). In terms of the full investigation: According to an earlier analysis of several hundred of the donors, about 179 million T cells yielded 100 million or so unique TCR beta sequences and 276 Gb of sequence data. Roughly five DR-DQ haplotypes were handled as single units for association and clustering because linkage in the cohort was strong. All discovery cohort repertoires had been generated on a single sequencing platform. The later analysis used no new phenotypic data to find candidate immune exposures, relying instead on TCR beta sequences and their occurrence across donors. The aim of the study was to test whether cataloging public T cell receptors could identify signatures of past pathogen exposure. In addition to the first cohort of approximately 670 subjects, a separate validation cohort of approximately 130 different subjects was used. A later analysis re-examined previously published TCR beta repertoires from over 500 donors and added high-resolution HLA genotyping to investigate patterns of TCR occurrence. The T cell repertoires of 670 or so subjects were profiled by immunosequencing and related to cytomegalovirus serostatus. Donor age, sex, ethnicity and CMV serostatus were compiled alongside the repertoire data. Across about 380 genotyped donors of the cohort, an average of approximately 200,000 unique TCR beta nucleotide sequences per donor were sequenced, and roughly a sixth of those sequences were non-productive. HLA typing included class I and class II loci at four-digit resolution. Among the roughly 390 genotyped donors, 81% belonged to the genetic ancestry cluster associated with self-reported Caucasian donors. A later genetic analysis used genome-wide SNP genotypes for about three fifths of the 666 donors, treating that subset as a discovery cohort. The study combined high-throughput TCR immunosequencing, statistical association of individual TCRs with disease status, and machine learning to predict cytomegalovirus infection status. Roughly 300 gigabases of sequencing data and tens of millions of unique TCR sequences were included in an early release covering 550 to 800 HLA-typed donors. To decide whether each TCR beta V gene segment behaved as functional or pseudogenic, an earlier analysis of some 600 of the donors relied on high-throughput TCR beta sequencing. The number of typed donors differed by locus: about 620-640 for A, B, C, DRB1 and DQB1; 500 to 550 for DQA1; 606 for DPA1; and 400 to 480 for DPB1. Results the study describes overall, beyond this receptor: The cohort was sequenced for TCR beta chains only, and without alpha or paired-chain data the features that could be detected were limited. Some IMGT-functional V segments, including TRBV6-2 and TRBV6-3, could not be told apart with the 87-base-pair reads, so those segments were excluded. Cytomegalovirus status was reported to be diagnosed by the classifier with high specificity and sensitivity in both the original and validation cohorts. Roughly uniform sequencing depth across donors was assumed in presence/absence analyses, although this assumption may not hold. V-gene and J-gene trimming of TCR beta chains was associated with a missense DCLRE1C variant in a later genetic analysis, and the association was replicated in an independent cohort. At a false discovery rate of 0.05, a later analysis linked some 17,000 TCR beta sequences to specific HLA alleles. In the study, some 160 TCR beta chains were listed as associated with cytomegalovirus. According to a later analysis, parvovirus B19, influenza, CMV and Epstein-Barr virus appeared linked to several top co-occurrence clusters. In a later analysis, TCR association rates were found to vary across HLA loci, with the most associated TCRs seen for DRB1 alleles and the fewest for HLA-C alleles. A few of the identified cytomegalovirus-associated TCR beta chains were confirmed in vitro to be specific for cytomegalovirus antigens. Most CMV-associated TCR beta chains appeared to be HLA-restricted in a later analysis, and the HLA associations seemed to be driven largely by CMV exposure. When HLA alleles, especially DR and DQ, strongly co-occurred, TCR associations were difficult to assign to individual alleles. The sequencing pipeline was judged likely to have produced a cluster of highly shared sequence variants as a technical artifact. Because counts were too low, 15 to 20 rarely observed V segments, including chromosome 9 orphons, were excluded from the earlier analysis of around 640 of the donors. For the cohort, immune exposure information was limited to CMV serostatus. Correlated functional status among segregating V segments might be attributable to linkage disequilibrium, but an unknown experimental factor could not be ruled out. In an earlier analysis of 587 of the donors, most TCR beta V segments were observed in productive rearrangements about 90% or about 30% of the time, broadly matching IMGT annotations. A further reported finding was that TCR beta sequences accurately predicted the HLA-A and HLA-B alleles for most subjects in the first cohort. In a later genetic analysis, fewer N-insertions in productive TCRs were reported among donors in an Asian-associated ancestry cluster than the roughly 710-donor mean. According to the authors, the approach could potentially be generalized to other disease states and immunological phenotypes. In a later analysis, HLA-associated TCR beta chains showed more clonal expansion and lower generation probabilities than non-associated chains that were equally common. Because HLA typing was missing for some donors at each locus, association tests included only the typed subset. Across donors, most TCR sequences were observed very rarely, whereas some public TCRs were present in many individuals.

The cohort comprised more than 550 healthy bone marrow donors. At the time of sampling, all cohort members were nominally healthy, though unrecorded immune exposures were likely present. The donor was CMV seropositive and belonged to the group of 250 to 350 seropositive cohort members. Every donor gave a peripheral blood sample, and the peripheral blood mononuclear cells from that sample were used for TCR beta sequencing. The Qiagen DNeasy Blood Extraction Kit was used to extract genomic DNA from the blood cell samples. The junction carries 14 bases between V and J, which are trimmed by 5 bases and 4 bases respectively. The CDR3 runs 14 residues from the cysteine to the phenylalanine. Only the CDR3 region is kept as DNA, spanning 42 bases read in frame from base 1. CDR1 and CDR2 (SEHNR, FQNEAQ) derive from the germline V gene (reference sequence). The library was generated by the immunoSEQ multiplex PCR assay. For the multiplex PCR, a mixture combining 60 forward primers for TCR Vbeta segments and 13 reverse primers for TCR Jbeta segments was used. The CDR3 region of rearranged TCR beta genes was amplified from genomic DNA by a multiplex PCR assay. On the Illumina HiSeq System, the amplified TCR beta libraries were sequenced as 87-base-pair reads. The study's processing was this. A later analysis counted about 76 million unique TCR beta chains across the 666 repertoires, and 10 million to 12 million of these chains were shared by at least two donors. Raw reads were error-corrected and collapsed into unique sequences with a nearest-neighbor algorithm that merged closely related sequences to remove PCR and sequencing errors. V, D and J gene segments were assigned by aligning CDR3 sequences to IMGT reference sequences. For a sequence to be retained, a match of at least six nucleotides to both a V gene segment and a J gene segment was required. A rearrangement was called productive if the CDR3 had no stop codons and remained in frame with V and J, and every other rearrangement was called non-productive. Following IMGT convention, CDR3 was defined as the stretch from the second conserved V-encoded cysteine to the conserved J-encoded phenylalanine. The earlier analysis of approximately 500 of the donors excluded sequences that lacked an unambiguous match to a single V gene segment. In an earlier analysis of several hundred of the donors, V segments were called functional above 56.7% productive rearrangements and were called segregating when the between-donor standard deviation exceeded 5%. A statistical classification framework was developed to diagnose cytomegalovirus status using the catalog of TCR beta chain sequences. In a later analysis, V and J genes were assigned by comparing TCR nucleotide sequences against IMGT/GENE-DB human TR gene sequences. Using the TCRdist pipeline, a later analysis assigned CDR3 sequences along with most-parsimonious VDJ recombination scenarios. In a later analysis, every TCR beta chain was defined by the combination of its CDR3 amino acid sequence and its V-gene family, and reads without a unique V-gene family were dropped. In a later analysis, 550 to 650 highly shared, low-generation-probability nucleotide sequences were removed to address suspected cross-contamination and a sequencing artifact. In a later analysis, a clonal expansion index was calculated for each public chain from normalized within-repertoire ranks of inferred template counts. Generation probabilities in a later analysis came from a VDJ recombination model fitted to out-of-frame rearrangements, and those results were checked against IGoR. A later analysis scored TCR-TCR, TCR-HLA and TCR-CMV co-occurrence with hypergeometric tests, applying a repertoire-size bias correction to TCR pairs. In a later analysis, false discovery rates were estimated by permuting HLA or CMV assignments 20 times. In a later analysis, co-occurring TCRs were grouped with DBSCAN, and TCRdist sequence similarity was added when clustering was performed within HLA-allele-positive subsets. Repertoires with fewer than 30,000 or more than 120,000 public chains were left out of co-occurrence clustering, as were five repertoires with anomalous nucleotide sharing. Here the immuneACCESS table is served through TCRdb, limited to in-frame sequences with V and J called. Missing clones are a known gap in these copies; in checked studies unresolved V genes cover under half, and the rest lacks a known reason. That table gives V, J and clone size, and the DNA gave D and trimming. This sample has some 160,000 clones in its table, and around 72% of those were observed once. Together, the top ten hold roughly 7% of the sample.

As regards this clone: This receptor's antigen is unknown. One base away there is no much larger clone; base qualities are not given.

Input material: PBMCs. The sequence joins TRBV7-9 to TRBJ1-2, with the D gene not clear enough to name. This sequence originates from a woman aged 40 to 50 in good health and CMV-seropositive. Read as DNA, the sequence is TGTGCCAGCAGCCCGAGGCAAGACCTCTATGGCTACACCTTC. The encoded protein is CASSPRQDLYGYTF.